This T cell receptor (beta chain) was sequenced for a study of cytomegalovirus exposure and HLA in healthy donors (dated by TCRdb to between 2016 and 2019). As for the study more broadly: An earlier analysis of some 600 of the donors reported 250 to 350 Gb of sequence data and 117 million unique TCR beta sequences obtained from about 200 million T cells. To decide whether each TCR beta V gene segment behaved as functional or pseudogenic, an earlier analysis of some 600 of the donors relied on high-throughput TCR beta sequencing. The study aimed to test whether cataloging public T cell receptors could reveal signatures of past pathogen exposure. The genetic ancestry cluster associated with self-reported Caucasian donors included 80% to 90% of the approximately 410 genotyped donors. On average, roughly 240,000 unique TCR beta nucleotide sequences were sequenced per donor among several hundred genotyped donors of the cohort, with around 19% of those sequences being non-productive. Donor age, sex, ethnicity and CMV serostatus were compiled together with the repertoire data. The T cell repertoires of around 670 subjects were profiled by immunosequencing and related to cytomegalovirus serostatus. Genome-wide SNP genotypes for about 55% of the 666 donors were used in a later genetic analysis, which treated that subset as a discovery cohort. A later analysis re-analyzed previously published TCR beta repertoires from about 600 donors and added high-resolution HLA genotyping to study TCR occurrence patterns. In addition to the first cohort of 666 subjects, a separate validation cohort of 120 different subjects was used. Class I and class II HLA loci were covered by the typing at four-digit resolution. To predict cytomegalovirus infection status, the study brought together high-throughput TCR immunosequencing, statistical association of individual TCRs with disease status, and machine learning. All discovery cohort repertoires had been generated on a single sequencing platform. In the later analysis, no new phenotypic data were used to find candidate immune exposures; instead, reliance was placed on TCR beta sequences and their occurrence across donors. An early release that covered 640 HLA-typed donors contained around 300 gigabases of sequencing data and some 87 million unique TCR sequences. The number of donors typed differed by locus, with roughly 620-630 for A, B, C, DRB1 and DQB1, more than 500 for DQA1, over 600 for DPA1, and 400 to 490 for DPB1. Four to six DR-DQ haplotypes were handled as single units for association and clustering, since linkage in the cohort was strong.

Concerning this clone itself: Its cognate antigen has yet to be identified. No much larger clone exists at a distance of one base, and base qualities are not known.

The CDR3 goes from the cysteine to the phenylalanine over 16 residues. Only the CDR3 part of the read is kept: 48 bases, read in frame from the first base. Via the germline V gene, CDR1 is MDHEN and CDR2 SYDVKM. V lost 6 bases and J lost 4 bases; the stretch between them is 19 bases long. The cohort consisted of some 730 healthy bone marrow donors. All cohort members were sampled while nominally healthy, although unrecorded immune exposures were likely present. The donor tested CMV seropositive, placing the donor among the 250 to 300 seropositive members of the cohort. Every donor gave a peripheral blood sample, and the peripheral blood mononuclear cells from that sample were used for TCR beta sequencing. The Qiagen DNeasy Blood Extraction Kit was used to extract genomic DNA from the blood cell samples. Libraries were built with the immunoSEQ multiplex PCR assay. The multiplex PCR relied on a mix of 60 forward primers for TCR Vbeta segments and 13 reverse primers for TCR Jbeta segments. Amplification of the CDR3 region of rearranged TCR beta genes was performed with a multiplex PCR assay on genomic DNA. Amplified TCR beta libraries were sequenced as 87-base-pair reads on the Illumina HiSeq System. The authors' analysis ran thus. In a later analysis, tens of millions of unique TCR beta chains were counted across the roughly 610 repertoires, and around 10 million of these chains were shared by at least two donors. A nearest-neighbor algorithm error-corrected the raw reads and collapsed the reads into unique sequences, merging closely related sequences to remove PCR and sequencing errors. V, D and J gene segments were assigned by aligning CDR3 sequences to IMGT reference sequences. For a sequence to be retained, a match of at least six nucleotides to both a V gene segment and a J gene segment was required. A rearrangement counted as productive if the CDR3 had no stop codons and remained in frame with V and J, and every other rearrangement counted as non-productive. CDR3 was defined by IMGT convention, running from the second conserved V-encoded cysteine to the conserved J-encoded phenylalanine. Sequences without an unambiguous match to a single V gene segment were excluded from the earlier analysis of a few hundred of the donors. In an earlier analysis of 587 of the donors, V segments were called functional above 56.7% productive rearrangements and were called segregating when the between-donor standard deviation exceeded 5%. A statistical classification framework was built for diagnosing cytomegalovirus status from the catalog of TCR beta chain sequences. In a later analysis, V and J genes were assigned by comparing TCR nucleotide sequences against IMGT/GENE-DB human TR gene sequences. Using the TCRdist pipeline, a later analysis assigned CDR3 sequences along with most-parsimonious VDJ recombination scenarios. In a later analysis, each TCR beta chain was defined by its CDR3 amino acid sequence together with its V-gene family, and reads lacking a unique V-gene family were excluded. In a later analysis, approximately 640 highly shared, low-generation-probability nucleotide sequences were removed to address suspected cross-contamination and a sequencing artifact. A later analysis calculated a clonal expansion index for each public chain from normalized within-repertoire ranks of inferred template counts. In a later analysis, generation probabilities were computed using a VDJ recombination model fitted to out-of-frame rearrangements, and the results were checked against IGoR. In a later analysis, hypergeometric tests were used to score TCR-TCR, TCR-HLA and TCR-CMV co-occurrence, with a repertoire-size bias correction applied to TCR pairs. A later analysis estimated false discovery rates by permuting HLA or CMV assignments 20 times. In a later analysis, co-occurring TCRs were grouped using DBSCAN, and TCRdist sequence similarity was added for clustering within HLA-allele-positive subsets. Repertoires with fewer than 30,000 or more than 120,000 public chains were left out of co-occurrence clustering, as were four to six repertoires with anomalous nucleotide sharing. In its TCRdb copy, this immuneACCESS table keeps in-frame sequences only and misses some clones. Where compared with another copy, unresolved V genes explain less than half of these, and the others have no known cause. V and J calls and clone size follow that table, whereas D and trimming were derived from the DNA. The sample table contains 150,000 to 200,000 clones; only one count was recorded for 70% to 80% of them. The ten largest clones add up to roughly 9.3% of the sample.

What the study reported, not specific to this receptor: In an earlier analysis of fewer than 700 of the donors, most TCR beta V segments appeared in productive rearrangements about 87% or about 30% of the time, broadly matching IMGT annotations. A total of 150 or so TCR beta chains were listed by the study as associated with cytomegalovirus. Some IMGT-functional V segments, including TRBV6-2 and TRBV6-3, could not be distinguished by the 87-base-pair reads and were therefore excluded. Assigning TCR associations to individual alleles was difficult when HLA alleles, especially DR and DQ, strongly co-occurred. A few of the identified cytomegalovirus-associated TCR beta chains were confirmed in vitro to be specific for cytomegalovirus antigens. In a later analysis, TCR association rates were found to vary across HLA loci, with the most associated TCRs seen for DRB1 alleles and the fewest for HLA-C alleles. The authors suggested that the approach could potentially be generalized to other disease states and immunological phenotypes. Compared with the roughly 600-donor mean, donors in an Asian-associated ancestry cluster had fewer N-insertions in productive TCRs, according to a later genetic analysis. A later genetic analysis associated a missense DCLRE1C variant with V-gene and J-gene trimming of TCR beta chains, and an independent cohort replicated the association. In both the original and validation cohorts, the classifier was reported to diagnose cytomegalovirus status with high specificity and sensitivity. Because HLA typing was missing for some donors at each locus, association tests included only the typed subset. Compared with equally common non-associated chains, HLA-associated TCR beta chains in a later analysis were more clonally expanded and had lower generation probabilities. According to a later analysis, most CMV-associated TCR beta chains appeared to be HLA-restricted, and the HLA associations seemed to be driven largely by CMV exposure. In this cohort, only TCR beta chains were sequenced, and detectable features were limited by the absence of alpha or paired-chain data. Presence/absence analyses assumed roughly uniform sequencing depth across donors, an assumption that may not hold. The only immune exposure information available for the cohort was CMV serostatus. Correlated functional status among segregating V segments might be attributable to linkage disequilibrium, but an unknown experimental factor could not be ruled out. In a later analysis, several top co-occurrence clusters were reported to appear linked to parvovirus B19, influenza, CMV and Epstein-Barr virus. Because counts were too low, seventeen rarely observed V segments, including chromosome 9 orphons, were left out of the earlier analysis of about 620 of the donors. A further reported finding was that TCR beta sequences accurately predicted the HLA-A and HLA-B alleles for most subjects in the first cohort. Most TCR sequences were seen in very few donors, while some public TCRs were found in many individuals. The sequencing pipeline was judged likely to have produced a cluster of highly shared sequence variants as a technical artifact. At a false discovery rate of 0.05, a later analysis linked around 17,000 TCR beta sequences to specific HLA alleles.

Sequencing was carried out using PBMCs. The sequence came from a man aged 18 to 35 in good health and CMV-seropositive. The V and J genes are TRBV28 and TRBJ1-5; TRBD1 is perhaps the D gene, given 5 matching bases. The CDR3 region has the sequence CASRLRTGTLNQPQHF. The nucleotide sequence is TGTGCCAGCAGGCTCCGAACCGGGACTCTAAATCAGCCCCAGCATTTT.